This TCR beta chain was sequenced in a study of chronic HIV infection and antiretroviral therapy (dated by TCRdb to 2015 to 2017). The library relied on 5' RACE. Sequencer: Illumina MiSeq. TCRdb ran its own pipeline on the public reads, namely fastp trimming at Q25 and MiXCR clone calling, and kept in-frame beta chains. When rows share a CDR3 protein, they turn into one entry using the most common DNA and genes. Here the sample has tens of thousands of distinct CDR3 sequences; roughly 8.7% occur a single time. The leading ten clones occupy less than 3% of the sample. The germline V gene specifies LGHNA as CDR1 and YSLEER as CDR2. Including the terminal cysteine and phenylalanine, the CDR3 comprises 15 residues. CDR3 DNA is the only sequence kept; it has 45 bases, read in frame from the first base. Trimming removed 1 base from V and 4 bases from J; the gene matches leave 6 bases unexplained. With respect to this clonotype: It has no known antigen specificity. Per-base quality was not reported, and no clone a single base away is much larger than it.

The chain is made from TRBV4-3 and TRBJ1-2; 7 bases in the junction line up with TRBD1. The clonotype comes from an adult who had HIV and had not received antiretroviral therapy, or was an uninfected healthy control (not recorded which). Sequenced: peripheral blood. The sequenced DNA: TGCGCCAGCAGCCAAGGATATCGGGACAGCTATGGCTACACCTTC. This codes for CASSQGYRDSYGYTF.